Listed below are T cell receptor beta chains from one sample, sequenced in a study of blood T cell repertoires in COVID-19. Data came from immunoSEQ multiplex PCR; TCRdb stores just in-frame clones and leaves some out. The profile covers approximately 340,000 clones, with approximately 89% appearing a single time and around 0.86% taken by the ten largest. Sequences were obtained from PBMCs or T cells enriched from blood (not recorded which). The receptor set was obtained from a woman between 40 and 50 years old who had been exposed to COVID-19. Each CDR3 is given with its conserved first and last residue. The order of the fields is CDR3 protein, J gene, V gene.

CDR3 protein: CASSLQGTDTQYF; J gene: TRBJ2-3; V gene: TRBV5-6
CDR3 protein: CATSDQTGPLRNEQFF; J gene: TRBJ2-1; V gene: TRBV24-1
CDR3 protein: CAWTRGRSRETQYF; J gene: TRBJ2-5; V gene: TRBV30
CDR3 protein: CAWERASTNEKLFF; J gene: TRBJ1-4; V gene: TRBV30
CDR3 protein: CASSLGPGTGSKLGGYTF; J gene: TRBJ1-2; V gene: TRBV13
CDR3 protein: CASSSWTGTTEAFF; J gene: TRBJ1-1; V gene: TRBV11-2
CDR3 protein: CASSRGGSYNEQFF; J gene: TRBJ2-1; V gene: TRBV18
CDR3 protein: CASSPQATGSNSPLHF; J gene: TRBJ1-6; V gene: TRBV18
CDR3 protein: CASSFGSRNEQFF; J gene: TRBJ2-1; V gene: TRBV5-4
CDR3 protein: CASSYKPGQVKLFF; J gene: TRBJ1-4; V gene: TRBV6-5
CDR3 protein: CASSEISTDTQYF; J gene: TRBJ2-3; V gene: TRBV10-1
CDR3 protein: CASSYHRGYTF; J gene: TRBJ1-2; V gene: TRBV6-2/TRBV6-3
CDR3 protein: CASSPQTLFF; J gene: TRBJ1-4; V gene: TRBV5-4
CDR3 protein: CATSRGAGINYGYTF; J gene: TRBJ1-2; V gene: TRBV15
CDR3 protein: CASSSRGWNTEAFF; J gene: TRBJ1-1; V gene: TRBV27
CDR3 protein: CASSVKIRSRVGYTF; J gene: TRBJ1-2; V gene: TRBV11-3
CDR3 protein: CASSGPPRQHNEQFF; J gene: TRBJ2-1; V gene: TRBV5-4
CDR3 protein: CASNLTPRGTEAFF; J gene: TRBJ1-1; V gene: TRBV6-5
CDR3 protein: CASSLGQGNQPQHF; J gene: TRBJ1-5; V gene: TRBV11-2
CDR3 protein: CASRSPTGSYGYTF; J gene: TRBJ1-2; V gene: TRBV5-4
CDR3 protein: CASSQASGGSNEQFF; J gene: TRBJ2-1; V gene: TRBV7-3
CDR3 protein: CGGGTPNTDTQYF; J gene: TRBJ2-3; V gene: TRBV30
CDR3 protein: CASSAAGTSGGEQFF; J gene: TRBJ2-1; V gene: TRBV7-2
CDR3 protein: CASSLRGGQETQYF; J gene: TRBJ2-5; V gene: TRBV5-4
CDR3 protein: CASSLGRPGNTEAFF; J gene: TRBJ1-1; V gene: TRBV5-4
CDR3 protein: CASRTGGIEYGYTF; J gene: TRBJ1-2; V gene: TRBV2
CDR3 protein: CASSQVLGDTEAFF; J gene: TRBJ1-1; V gene: TRBV4-1
CDR3 protein: CASSPDRGTEAFF; J gene: TRBJ1-1; V gene: TRBV6-5
CDR3 protein: CATRAGTSAYNEQFF; J gene: TRBJ2-1; V gene: TRBV15
CDR3 protein: CASSHRLRRDGELFF; J gene: TRBJ2-2; V gene: TRBV3-1/TRBV3-2
CDR3 protein: CASSQEGGGRQPQHF; J gene: TRBJ1-5; V gene: TRBV7-9
CDR3 protein: CASSYPRDLTYEQYF; J gene: TRBJ2-7; V gene: TRBV6-2/TRBV6-3
CDR3 protein: CASSLVPLAATEGFF; J gene: TRBJ2-1; V gene: TRBV5-1
CDR3 protein: CASSESPRNTIYF; J gene: TRBJ1-3; V gene: TRBV6-1
CDR3 protein: CASSHPGGSDTQYF; J gene: TRBJ2-3; V gene: TRBV7-9
CDR3 protein: CASSLEQGAGGYTF; J gene: TRBJ1-2; V gene: TRBV5-1
CDR3 protein: CASSVGQKNTEAFF; J gene: TRBJ1-1; V gene: TRBV9
CDR3 protein: CASSLRETGEAFF; J gene: TRBJ1-1; V gene: TRBV7-3
CDR3 protein: CAGLYNEQFF; J gene: TRBJ2-1; V gene: TRBV3-1/TRBV3-2
CDR3 protein: CASSSQGGLSGNTIYF; J gene: TRBJ1-3; V gene: TRBV9
CDR3 protein: CSVEAYRGRDGYTF; J gene: TRBJ1-2; V gene: TRBV29-1
CDR3 protein: CASSLAGGQPQHF; J gene: TRBJ1-5; V gene: TRBV27